Following are 25 T cell receptor beta chains from one sample sequenced in a study of blood T cell repertoires in COVID-19. Measured with immunoSEQ multiplex PCR; TCRdb has only the in-frame clones, and not every one. The data show more than 200,000 clones, roughly 82% seen once. Material for sequencing was peripheral blood. Receptor source: a woman in her thirties or forties who had recovered from COVID-19.

The rearrangement links TRBV18 to TRBJ2-5, with 9 bases fitting TRBD2. The CDR3 runs to 12 residues. The germline CDR1 and CDR2 sequences are KGHSH and LQKENI. V dropped 8 bases and J dropped 3; count of bases not matched to a gene: 1. As DNA, the CDR3 is TGTGCCAGCCGACTAGCGGAAGAGACCCAGTACTTC. Translated: CASRLAEETQYF.

Worth noting for this clone: At one end, the junction sequence differs from germline, possibly due to a read error. The V and J genes are TRBV28 and TRBJ2-3; TRBD2 is a possible D gene (6 bases). This CDR3 region has 13 residues. Germline V gene data show CDR1 as MDHEN and CDR2 as SYDVKM. The CDR3 coding sequence is TGTGCCACTGGGGGGAGCAACACAAATACGCAGTATTTT. Its protein is CATGGSNTNTQYF.

The V and J genes are TRBV15 and TRBJ1-5; D gene unclear. Per germline, CDR1 LNHNV and CDR2 YYDKDF (reference sequence). The length of the CDR3 is 14 residues. V lost 0 bases to trimming and J lost 9 bases, with 12 bases between them. The CDR3 bases are TGTGCCACCAGCAGAGATGTAGATCCGGGGCCCCAGCATTTT. Protein product: CATSRDVDPGPQHF. Variable domain in full (rest from reference TRBV15 and TRBJ1-5): DAMVIQNPRYQVTQFGKPVTLSCSQTLNHNVMYWYQQKSSQAPKLLFHYYDKDFNNEADTPDNFQSRRPNTSFCFLDIRSPGLGDTAMYLCATSRDVDPGPQHFGDGTRLSIL.

The rearrangement joins TRBV18 to TRBJ2-1; D remains unclear. V lost 2 bases and J 5 bases, leaving 10 bases between the germline ends. This CDR3 is 14 amino acids long. CDR1 and CDR2 from the germline V gene are KGHSH and LQKENI. The CDR3 sequence: CASSPSFRDNEQFF. The CDR3 bases are TGTGCCAGCTCACCAAGCTTCCGGGACAATGAGCAGTTCTTC.

The chain recombines TRBV28 with TRBJ2-7; TRBD1 might be the D (5 bases). This CDR3 is built from 15 residues. In germline, CDR1 is MDHEN, CDR2 SYDVKM. The ends were cut back, 6 bases at V and 3 bases at J, with 18 bases in the middle. Here the CDR3 reads CASRTAGNTYYEQYF. DNA for the CDR3: TGTGCCAGCAGGACGGCAGGGAATACCTACTACGAGCAGTACTTC. The full variable domain, with the rest looked up from reference TRBV28 and TRBJ2-7, is DVKVTQSSRYLVKRTGEKVFLECVQDMDHENMFWYRQDPGLGLRLIYFSYDVKMKEKGDIPEGYSVSREKKERFSLILESASTNQTSMYLCASRTAGNTYYEQYFGPGTRLTVT.

The rearrangement uses TRBV12-3 or TRBV12-4 and TRBJ2-3, with D unresolved. The V and J ends lost 5 bases and 4 bases respectively, with 10 bases between them. The CDR3 runs 13 residues. CDR3 nucleotide sequence: TGTGCCAGCAGTCTCTCCCGGGCAGATACGCAGTATTTT. Encoded protein: CASSLSRADTQYF.

The chain carries TRBV5-1 and TRBJ2-2; 7 bases are a match to TRBD2. Germline-derived CDR1 and CDR2 are SGHRS and YFSETQ. After removal of 2 bases from V and 3 bases from J, the junction contained 7 bases not matched to a gene. The CDR3 is 16 amino acids. Written as DNA, the CDR3 is TGCGCCAGCAGCTTACTTCCCGCGGGGGACACCGGGGAGCTGTTTTTT. Its protein is CASSLLPAGDTGELFF.

This chain links TRBV3-1 (or the pseudogene TRBV3-2) with TRBJ2-3; 9 positions match TRBD2. This CDR3 spans 16 amino acids. J gave up 4 bases and V 4 bases, and 9 bases lay outside the gene matches. Germline-derived CDR1 and CDR2 are LGHDT and YNNKEL (reference sequence). The CDR3 is CASSRSGGGGSDTQYF. CDR3 sequence (DNA): TGTGCCAGCAGCCGGAGTGGCGGGGGGGGGTCAGATACGCAGTATTTT.

The V call is TRBV5-6, the J call TRBJ1-5, with D unclear. Germline values: CDR1 SGHDT, CDR2 YYEEEE. The CDR3 sequence is 12 residues long. Trimming cost V 4 bases and J 3 bases, with 5 bases left between them. In nucleotides, the CDR3 is TGTGCCAGCAGCGTCAACAATCAGCCCCAGCATTTT. Its protein product is CASSVNNQPQHF.

The CDR3 coding sequence is TGTGCCAGTAGTATAGGCAGCTCTGGGGCCAACGTCCTGACTTTC. Its protein is CASSIGSSGANVLTF. The J gene is TRBJ2-6, the V gene TRBV19; no definite D call. Trimming pared 1 base from V and 0 bases from J, leaving 4 bases between. This CDR3 comprises 15 residues. Germline V lookup: CDR1 LNHDA, CDR2 SQIVND (reference sequence).

CDR3 in amino acids: CASRQLDSFTEAFF. CDR3 nucleotides: TGTGCCAGTAGACAACTCGACAGTTTCACTGAAGCTTTCTTT. The chain couples TRBV19 to TRBJ1-1, with D maybe TRBD1 (5 bases). Trimming removed 6 bases from V and 4 bases from J, with 15 bases in between. The CDR3 totals 14 residues. CDR1 LNHDA and CDR2 SQIVND come from the germline V gene (reference sequence).

The chain carries TRBV2 and TRBJ1-5; 9 bases agree with TRBD1. V was pared by 1 base and J by 11 bases, with 12 bases of the junction left unmatched. Germline CDR1 reads SNHLY; CDR2 reads FYNNEI. There are 16 residues in the CDR3. CDR3 sequence (DNA): TGTGCCAGCAGTGAAGGCTCCGGGACAGGGCTTAGGTCCCAGCATTTT. It yields the protein CASSEGSGTGLRSQHF. The full variable domain, rest sourced from reference TRBV2 and TRBJ1-5, is EPEVTQTPSHQVTQMGQEVILRCVPISNHLYFYWYRQILGQKVEFLVSFYNNEISEKSEIFDDQFSVERPDGSNFTLKIRSTKLEDSAMYFCASSEGSGTGLRSQHFGDGTRLSIL.

This chain uses TRBV15 with TRBJ1-1; the D is unclear. Germline V gene lookup returns CDR1 LNHNV and CDR2 YYDKDF (reference sequence). Trimming removed 5 bases at V and 2 bases at J, with 15 bases between. The CDR3 length is 15 residues. In nucleotides, the CDR3 is TGTGCCACCAGCTACGGCGGGGAGGGTAACACTGAAGCTTTCTTT. Its protein product is CATSYGGEGNTEAFF.

The genes are TRBV10-3 and TRBJ2-1; 11 bases are a match to TRBD2. The J segment lost 5 bases and the V segment lost 5 bases, leaving 5 bases of the junction unmatched. Germline V CDR1 and CDR2: ENHRY, SYGVKD. The CDR3 length is 15 residues. In DNA, the CDR3 is TGTGCCATCAGTCTAGCGGGGGGCTTAGACAATGAGCAGTTCTTC. Translated: CAISLAGGLDNEQFF.

The V call is TRBV27, the J call TRBJ2-3; 7 positions match TRBD2. The V and J ends lost 5 bases and 5 bases, in that order; junction bases with no gene match: 4. The CDR3 is 13 residues long. Germline CDR1 and CDR2: MNHEY and SMNVEV (reference sequence). For the CDR3, the DNA is TGTGCCAGCAGTAGAGCGGGGAGAGATACGCAGTATTTT. This encodes CASSRAGRDTQYF.

This clone occurred a few times. The chain links TRBV7-9 to TRBJ1-3; no clear D. The CDR3 extends over 13 amino acids. V was cut by 6 bases and J by 1 base, with 7 bases left in between. The germline V gene encodes CDR1 SEHNR and CDR2 FQNEAQ (reference sequence). The CDR3 DNA sequence: TGTGCCAGCAGTGTCCCGTCTGGAAACACCATATATTTT. As protein: CASSVPSGNTIYF. Supplemented by reference TRBV7-9 and TRBJ1-3, the full variable domain reads DTGVSQNPRHKITKRGQNVTFRCDPISEHNRLYWYRQTLGQGPEFLTYFQNEAQLEKSRLLSDRFSAERPKGSFSTLEIQRTEQGDSAMYLCASSVPSGNTIYFGEGSWLTVV.

This chain joins TRBV12-3 or TRBV12-4 and TRBJ1-1; D uncertain. The germline V and J ends were trimmed by 3 bases and 0 bases, with 5 bases remaining between them. The CDR3 is 13 amino acids. The CDR3 sequence is CASSLSVNTEAFF. The CDR3 DNA sequence: TGTGCCAGCAGTTTGTCAGTGAACACTGAAGCTTTCTTT.

A remark on this clone: The sample holds other DNA sequences that translate to the same CDR3. The chain recombines TRBV7-3 with TRBJ1-1; possible D gene TRBD1, 5 bases. Germline V gene lookup returns CDR1 SGHTA and CDR2 FQGTGA. The germline V and J ends were trimmed by 2 bases and 5 bases, with 9 bases remaining between them. CDR3 size: 13 residues. In DNA, the CDR3 is TGTGCCAGCAGCTTATCCGGGGGGACTGAAGCTTTCTTT. Protein sequence: CASSLSGGTEAFF.

J is TRBJ2-6 and V is TRBV9; 14 nucleotides agree with TRBD2. The CDR3 length is 16 residues. The germline CDR1 and CDR2 sequences are SGDLS and YYNGEE. J lost 8 bases, V lost 0 bases, and 1 base had no gene match. The CDR3 DNA sequence: TGTGCCAGCAGCGTAGGACTAGCGGGGGGGTCCAACGTCCTGACTTTC. Amino acid sequence: CASSVGLAGGSNVLTF.

The chain is built from TRBV9 and TRBJ1-3, with D possibly being TRBD1 (5 bases). V was clipped by 0 bases and J by 0 bases, with 10 bases between them. Germline CDR1 is SGDLS and CDR2 is YYNGEE. CDR3 size: 16 residues. This chain's CDR3 is CASSVAQADSGNTIYF. In DNA form, the CDR3 reads TGTGCCAGCAGCGTAGCACAGGCGGACTCTGGAAACACCATATATTTT.

This clone was seen only once. This chain links TRBV7-2 with TRBJ1-3, with a possible D match to TRBD1 (5 bases). Germline CDR1 SGHTA, CDR2 FQGNSA. This CDR3 has 15 amino acids. V lost 1 base and J 6 bases, leaving 13 bases between the germline ends. This CDR3 is CASSLEAGEVNTIYF. The DNA of the CDR3 is TGTGCCAGCAGCTTAGAGGCGGGGGAGGTAAACACCATATATTTT.

V gene TRBV7-2 combines with J gene TRBJ2-5; D uncertain. V was trimmed by 3 bases and J by 0 bases, leaving 5 bases between them. Germline CDR1 is SGHTA and CDR2 is FQGNSA. The CDR3 spans 13 residues. CDR3 nucleotide sequence: TGTGCCAGCAGCTTCCCGTACCAAGAGACCCAGTACTTC. Translation gives CASSFPYQETQYF.

V usage is TRBV6-6 and J usage is TRBJ1-2; TRBD1 is a possible D gene (5 bases). Looked up from germline, CDR1 is MNHNY and CDR2 is SVGAGI (reference sequence). The CDR3 extends over 14 amino acids. Trimming shortened V by 2 bases and J by 5 bases, and 12 bases separated the two germline ends. CDR3 in DNA: TGTGCCAGCAGTTACCATGGCCAGGGATATGGCTACACCTTC. Translation gives CASSYHGQGYGYTF.

The chain uses TRBV3-1 (or the pseudogene TRBV3-2) and TRBJ2-5; D ambiguous. In germline, CDR1 is LGHDT, CDR2 YNNKEL (reference sequence). This CDR3 comprises 12 residues. The ends were cut back, 2 bases at V and 9 bases at J, with 10 bases in the middle. CDR3: CASSQYRLAQYF. The CDR3 bases are TGTGCCAGCAGCCAATATCGTCTAGCCCAGTACTTC.

This clone was seen a handful of times. This chain joins TRBV6-5 and TRBJ2-4; D is possibly TRBD2 (6 bases). CDR1 and CDR2 (germline): MNHEY, SVGAGI. V was trimmed by 6 bases and J by 2 bases, leaving 11 bases between them. CDR3 length equals 14 residues. CDR3 in amino acids: CASSPGDTKNIQYF. CDR3 DNA sequence: TGTGCCAGCAGCCCGGGGGATACCAAAAACATTCAGTACTTC.